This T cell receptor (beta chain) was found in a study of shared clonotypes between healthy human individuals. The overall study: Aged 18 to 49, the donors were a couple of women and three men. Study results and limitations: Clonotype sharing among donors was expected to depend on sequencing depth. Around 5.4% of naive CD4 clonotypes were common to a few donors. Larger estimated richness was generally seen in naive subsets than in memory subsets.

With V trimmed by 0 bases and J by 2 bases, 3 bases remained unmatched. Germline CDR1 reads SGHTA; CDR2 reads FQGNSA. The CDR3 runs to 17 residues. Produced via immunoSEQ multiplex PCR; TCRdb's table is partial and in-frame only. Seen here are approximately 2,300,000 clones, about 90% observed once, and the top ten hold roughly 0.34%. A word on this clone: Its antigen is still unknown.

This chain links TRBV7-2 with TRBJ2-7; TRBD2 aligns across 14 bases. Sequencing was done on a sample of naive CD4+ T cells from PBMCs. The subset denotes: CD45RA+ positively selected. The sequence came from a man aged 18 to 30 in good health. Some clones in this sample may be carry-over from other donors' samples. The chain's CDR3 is CASSLAGTSGSPYEQYF. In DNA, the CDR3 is TGTGCCAGCAGCTTAGCCGGGACTAGCGGGAGCCCCTACGAGCAGTACTTC.